The 15 T cell receptor beta chains listed next were all sequenced from one sample in a study of blood T cells in healthy people across ages. Alongside a J-beta primer mix, a sample-barcoded 5' primer served in a second PCR lasting about 7 to 11 cycles. TCRdb reanalysed the 5' RACE reads using MiXCR and keeps one entry per CDR3 protein. The sample includes hundreds of thousands of distinct CDR3 sequences, approximately 49% seen only once; the top ten take around a third. Sequenced input: blood. These receptors originate from a woman aged 55-75 years in good health.

There are a few counts of this clonotype. The V and J genes are TRBV6-5 and TRBJ1-2; D gene uncertain. Trimming cost V 2 bases and J 2 bases, with 9 bases left between them. Germline CDR1 MNHEY, CDR2 SVGAGI. This CDR3 contains 14 residues. The CDR3 region has the DNA TGTGCCAGCAGTTACACAAGAGGAAACTATGGCTACACCTTC. Translating gives CASSYTRGNYGYTF.

This clonotype was counted between two and nine times. The J gene is TRBJ2-7, the V gene TRBV29-1; D is undetermined. V was cut by 4 bases and J by 12 bases, with 22 bases left in between. The CDR3 is 13 amino acids. Germline lookup yields CDR1 SQVTM and CDR2 ANQGSEA. Here the CDR3 reads CSVGEAGMLGMYF. In nucleotides, the CDR3 is TGCAGCGTTGGAGAGGCTGGGATGCTAGGAATGTACTTC.

This clonotype was counted between two and nine times. V usage is TRBV7-3 and J usage is TRBJ2-3; D may be TRBD1 or TRBD2 (5 bases each). There are 14 residues in the CDR3. Looked up from germline, CDR1 is SGHTA and CDR2 is FQGTGA. Trimming took 4 bases from V and 5 from J, leaving 13 bases between them. CDR3 sequence (DNA): TGTGCCAGCAGCTGGGGGTCACTGGTAGATACGCAGTATTTT. This gives the protein CASSWGSLVDTQYF.

This clonotype showed up just a few times. A much more abundant neighbour one base away suggests this may be a read error. This chain links TRBV4-2 with TRBJ2-5; 7 positions match TRBD1. Germline CDR1 LGHNA, CDR2 YNFKEQ. The CDR3 length is 16 residues. V lost 1 base and J lost 11; bases outside the gene matches: 16. The CDR3 bases are TGTGCCAGCAGCCAAGGGGGACAGACAATTTACAATGAGCAGTACTTC. Amino acid sequence: CASSQGGQTIYNEQYF.

This clonotype appeared a single time. V usage is TRBV5-1 and J usage is TRBJ2-5; a possible D gene is TRBD1 (6 bases). Germline lookup yields CDR1 SGHRS and CDR2 YFSETQ. This CDR3 has 17 residues. Between the trimmed V and J ends, which lost 0 bases and 2 bases, there was a span of 17 bases. The CDR3 region is CASSLVWTAIVQETQYF. CDR3 sequence (DNA): TGCGCCAGCAGCTTGGTATGGACAGCGATCGTTCAAGAGACCCAGTACTTC.

The chain carries TRBV3-1 and TRBJ2-7, with a weak D call TRBD1 (5 bases). With 4 bases removed from V and 3 bases from J, the gap between germline ends came to 13 bases. Germline V gene data show CDR1 as LGHDT and CDR2 as YNNKEL (reference sequence). This CDR3 spans 14 amino acids. In DNA form, the CDR3 reads TGTGCCAGCAGCCGAGATTTCGACAGCTACGAGCAGTACTTC. Translated: CASSRDFDSYEQYF.

Turning to this clonotype: A clone one base away is much larger, so this may be a read error. V gene TRBV27 combines with J gene TRBJ2-3; no clear D gene. Looked up from germline, CDR1 is MNHEY and CDR2 is SMNVEV (reference sequence). Trimming cost V 5 bases and J 2 bases, with 20 bases left between them. The CDR3 spans 17 residues. CDR3 sequence (DNA): TGTGCCAGCAGTCCCCAAAGACCTTCTGGGGTCACAGATACGCAGTATTTT. Amino acids: CASSPQRPSGVTDTQYF.

As for this clonotype: An end of the junction differs from the germline gene, which may be a read error. The chain is built from TRBV4-3 and TRBJ2-7, with D maybe TRBD2 (5 bases). The CDR3 totals 13 residues. In germline, CDR1 is LGHNA, CDR2 YSLEER. The CDR3 reads CASSQGTARGKFF. In nucleotides, the CDR3 is TGCGCCAGCAGCCAAGGGACTGCCCGTGGCAAGTTCTTC.

The genes are TRBV18 and TRBJ2-5; 7 bases map to TRBD1. Germline CDR1 reads KGHSH; CDR2 reads LQKENI. J lost 0 bases, V lost 6 bases, and 13 bases had no gene match. The CDR3 length is 17 residues. The chain's CDR3 is CASSQNRDSWYQETQYF. In DNA form, the CDR3 reads TGTGCCAGCTCTCAAAACCGGGACAGTTGGTACCAAGAGACCCAGTACTTC.

This chain connects TRBV18 to TRBJ2-1; D perhaps matches TRBD2 (5 bases). Germline V lookup: CDR1 KGHSH, CDR2 LQKENI. The CDR3 runs to 14 residues. Trimming cost V 6 bases and J 6 bases, with 15 bases left between them. The CDR3 sequence is CASSPQEGLNEQFF. DNA of the CDR3: TGTGCCAGCTCTCCCCAAGAGGGCCTCAATGAGCAGTTCTTC.

This clonotype was counted at least ten times. The rearrangement joins TRBV12-3 or TRBV12-4 to TRBJ1-2; the match to TRBD1 covers 7 bases. The CDR3 is 14 amino acids. The V segment lost 6 bases and the J segment 5 bases; nucleotides outside the gene matches: 9. The CDR3 coding sequence is TGTGCCAGCAGCCGGGACAGTACGGGATATGGCTACACCTTC. The encoded protein is CASSRDSTGYGYTF.

The chain recombines TRBV10-3 with TRBJ2-3; 8 bases fit TRBD1. This CDR3 comprises 13 residues. J gave up 1 base and V 6 bases, and 0 bases lay outside the gene matches. Germline V lookup: CDR1 ENHRY, CDR2 SYGVKD. CDR3 coding DNA: TGTGCCATCAGGACAGGGGGCACAGATACGCAGTATTTT. This translates into CAIRTGGTDTQYF.

The chain combines TRBV6-5 with TRBJ2-7; tentatively, D is TRBD1 or TRBD2 (5 bases each). Germline V lookup: CDR1 MNHEY, CDR2 SVGAGI. This CDR3 is built from 15 residues. V lost 5 bases and J lost 1, with 15 bases in between. The CDR3 DNA sequence: TGTGCCAGCAGTCAGCCCAGGGAGTCGTCCTACGAGCAGTACTTC. It encodes CASSQPRESSYEQYF.

The table lists this clonotype with a few counts. J is TRBJ1-2 and V is TRBV14; D ambiguous. The CDR3 is 13 residues long. Trimming left V 4 bases short and J 4 bases short, with 10 bases between. Germline CDR1 and CDR2: SGHDN and FVKESK. CDR3 DNA: TGTGCCAGCAGCCCAAATAGCGTCTATGGCTACACCTTC. Encoded protein: CASSPNSVYGYTF.

The table lists this clonotype with a count of one. The chain carries TRBV4-1 and TRBJ2-2; 7 bases are shared with TRBD2. V gave up 0 bases and J gave up 1 base; unmatched junction bases: 8. The germline gives CDR1 MGHRA, CDR2 YSYEKL. This CDR3 is built from 18 residues. The CDR3 region is CASSQDTRLARNTGELFF. CDR3 bases: TGCGCCAGCAGCCAAGATACCAGACTAGCTAGGAACACCGGGGAGCTGTTTTTT.